This T cell receptor beta chain was observed in a study of T cells in Graves' hyperthyroidism and ophthalmopathy. Study-wide results and caveats: Ophthalmopathy was distinguished from stable hyperthyroidism by 13 V-J signatures. Most expanded thyroid clonotypes above 0.001 recurred in blood. Prediction of ophthalmopathy progression came a median approximately 6.6 months pre-onset.

Thyroid ultrasound and orbital computed tomography, with clinical symptoms and serum thyroxine and TRAb, informed diagnoses. The ends were cut back, 0 bases at V and 11 bases at J, with 8 bases in the middle. CDR1 and CDR2 from the germline V gene are SEHNR and FQNEAQ (reference sequence). The CDR3 is 13 amino acids. This clonotype was seen only a few times. The antigen is unknown. Amplified TCR beta CDR3 regions came from RNA transcripts. With the HTBI primer set, the TCR CDR3 went through a first round of RT-PCR. TCRdb itself ran the multiplex PCR reads through MiXCR, one entry per CDR3 protein. Of some 760,000 distinct CDR3 sequences in the sample, about 14% were seen once.

The source of this sequence is a woman younger than 30 with Graves' hyperthyroidism. The sequenced material came from blood. This rearrangement joins TRBV7-9 to TRBJ1-6; D is uncertain. The chain's CDR3 is CASSLAAGTPLHF. CDR3 nucleotide sequence: TGTGCCAGCAGCTTAGCGGCCGGCACACCCCTCCACTTT.